Following are 15 T cell receptor beta chains from one sample sequenced in a study of T cells in Graves' hyperthyroidism and ophthalmopathy. From RNA transcripts, TCR beta CDR3 regions were amplified. The HTBI set primed first-round TCR CDR3 RT-PCR. TCRdb re-analysed the multiplex PCR reads in MiXCR, keeping a single row per CDR3 protein. The table records about 720,000 distinct CDR3 sequences, 15% to 20% of them present only once. Sequenced: blood. Receptor source: a woman in her forties or fifties with Graves' hyperthyroidism that later progressed to Graves' ophthalmopathy.

This clonotype was recorded many times. This chain connects TRBV3-1 to TRBJ2-1, with no clear D. The CDR3 is 13 residues long. V shed 4 bases and J shed 8 bases, with 12 bases lying between them. Germline-derived CDR1 and CDR2 are LGHDT and YNNKEL (reference sequence). This chain's CDR3 is CASSPSRVYEQFF. In DNA, the CDR3 is TGTGCCAGCAGCCCCAGTCGAGTTTATGAGCAGTTCTTC.

This clonotype was counted between two and nine times. The chain uses TRBV6-1 and TRBJ1-4; D ambiguous. Germline V gene lookup returns CDR1 MNHNS and CDR2 SASEGT. Trimming pared 6 bases from V and 4 bases from J, leaving 15 bases between. The CDR3 contains 15 residues. CDR3 residues: CASSPLGGVNEKLFF. DNA of the CDR3: TGTGCCAGCAGCCCGTTAGGAGGCGTTAATGAAAAACTGTTTTTT.

CDR3 bases: TGCGCCAGCAGCTTGGGGGAATTTGTCAATAATTCACCCCTCCACTTT. Translated: CASSLGEFVNNSPLHF. The chain has TRBV5-1 and TRBJ1-6, with no clear D. Germline V gene sequence: CDR1 SGHRS, CDR2 YFSETQ. The germline V and J ends were trimmed by 0 bases and 5 bases, with 12 bases remaining between them. The CDR3 spans 16 residues.

This clonotype was seen at least ten times. This rearrangement joins TRBV11-2 to TRBJ1-1; D uncertain. Per the germline V gene, CDR1 is SGHAT and CDR2 is FQNNGV. This CDR3 has 13 residues. V gave up 5 bases and J gave up 6 bases, with 13 bases separating them. The CDR3 region is CASSRGRFAEAFF. The CDR3 DNA sequence: TGTGCCAGCAGCCGAGGGAGGTTCGCTGAAGCTTTCTTT.

This chain connects TRBV4-1 to TRBJ1-1; D is undetermined. This CDR3 spans 13 amino acids. Trimming left V 3 bases short and J 5 bases short, with 10 bases between. Germline lookup yields CDR1 MGHRA and CDR2 YSYEKL. The CDR3 here is CASSHSGGTEAFF. In DNA, the CDR3 is TGCGCCAGCAGCCATTCGGGCGGTACTGAAGCTTTCTTT.

The CDR3 region is CATNRGGGQNSNQPQHF. The CDR3 DNA reads as TGTGCCACCAACCGAGGGGGGGGCCAAAATAGCAATCAGCCCCAGCATTTT. The rearrangement uses TRBV19 and TRBJ1-5, with D possibly matching TRBD1 (6 bases). This CDR3 comprises 17 residues. Deletions cut 10 bases from V and 0 bases from J, with 22 bases between. Germline V lookup: CDR1 LNHDA, CDR2 SQIVND (reference sequence). Variable domain in full (rest from reference TRBV19 and TRBJ1-5): DGGITQSPKYLFRKEGQNVTLSCEQNLNHDAMYWYRQDPGQGLRLIYYSQIVNDFQKGDIAEGYSVSREKKESFPLTVTSAQKNPTAFYLCATNRGGGQNSNQPQHFGDGTRLSIL.

The V and J genes are TRBV25-1 and TRBJ1-2; D is ambiguous. Trimming pared 1 base from V and 2 bases from J, leaving 8 bases between. The CDR3 contains 14 residues. The germline V gene has CDR1 MGHDK and CDR2 SYGVNS. The chain's CDR3 is CASSEFNRNYGYTF. As DNA, the CDR3 is TGTGCCAGCAGTGAATTCAACAGAAACTATGGCTACACCTTC.

The V and J genes are TRBV6-2 or TRBV6-3 and TRBJ1-1; weak D call: TRBD1 (6 bases). The CDR3 length is 13 residues. Deletions cut 2 bases from V and 5 bases from J, with 9 bases between. CDR1 and CDR2 (germline): MNHEY, SVGEGT. The DNA for the CDR3 is TGTGCCAGCAGTTACCCAGGGGAGACTGAAGCTTTCTTT. Translating gives CASSYPGETEAFF.

In this sample, this clonotype turned up a few times. CDR3 loop: CASSFGGVGEKLFF. CDR3 in DNA: TGTGCCAGCAGTTTCGGAGGGGTCGGTGAAAAACTGTTTTTT. J is TRBJ1-4 and V is TRBV12-3 or TRBV12-4, with D maybe TRBD1 (5 bases). This CDR3 region has 14 residues. V was clipped by 3 bases and J by 7 bases, with 12 bases between them.

This clonotype was seen repeatedly, ten times or more. The chain joins TRBV7-2 to TRBJ2-7, with 8 bases that match TRBD2. The V and J ends lost 3 bases and 4 bases, in that order; junction bases with no gene match: 11. There are 16 residues in the CDR3. Germline CDR1 is SGHTA and CDR2 is FQGNSA. CDR3 in DNA: TGTGCCAGCAGCTTGAACCTAGCGGGCGGCCCTTACGAGCAGTACTTC. Protein product: CASSLNLAGGPYEQYF. Full variable domain (outside the CDR3, taken from reference TRBV7-2 and TRBJ2-7): GAGVSQSPSNKVTEKGKDVELRCDPISGHTALYWYRQSLGQGLEFLIYFQGNSAPDKSGLPSDRFSAERTGGSVSTLTIQRTQQEDSAVYLCASSLNLAGGPYEQYFGPGTRLTVT.

The genes are TRBV6-2 or TRBV6-3 and TRBJ1-5, with TRBD1 matching 7 bases. This CDR3 has 15 amino acids. V lost 6 bases to trimming and J lost 4 bases; unmatched junction nucleotides: 9. Germline-derived CDR1 and CDR2 are MNHEY and SVGEGT. CDR3 nucleotide sequence: TGTGCCAGCAGCAAACGGACAGGTGGAAATCAGCCCCAGCATTTT. Its translation is CASSKRTGGNQPQHF.

There are a few counts of this clonotype. CDR3 coding DNA: TGTGCCAGCAGCCCTCCCGTGTTCGGGCTGTCTGGAAACACCATATATTTT. It is translated as CASSPPVFGLSGNTIYF. The V gene is TRBV9, the J gene TRBJ1-3; D not resolved. V lost 4 bases, J lost 1 base, and 18 bases lay in between. The CDR3 is made up of 17 amino acids. Germline assignment: CDR1 SGDLS and CDR2 YYNGEE.

This clonotype was recorded a few times. The V and J genes are TRBV5-1 and TRBJ2-4; D call uncertain. Between the trimmed V and J ends, which lost 0 bases and 0 bases, there was a span of 10 bases. CDR3 size: 16 residues. Germline V lookup: CDR1 SGHRS, CDR2 YFSETQ. The CDR3 loop reads CASSLDPGSAKNIQYF. Here the CDR3 DNA reads TGCGCCAGCAGCTTGGATCCGGGCTCAGCCAAAAACATTCAGTACTTC. Variable domain in full (rest from reference TRBV5-1 and TRBJ2-4): KAGVTQTPRYLIKTRGQQVTLSCSPISGHRSVSWYQQTPGQGLQFLFEYFSETQRNKGNFPGRFSGRQFSNSRSEMNVSTLELGDSALYLCASSLDPGSAKNIQYFGAGTRLSVL.

This clonotype showed up many times. The rearrangement joins TRBV2 to TRBJ1-5; D possibly corresponds to TRBD1 (5 bases). The V end was cut by 7 bases, the J end by 1 base, with 14 bases between. This CDR3 has 15 amino acids. Germline V gene data show CDR1 as SNHLY and CDR2 as FYNNEI. The CDR3: CASTSGRRSNQPQHF. CDR3 DNA sequence: TGTGCCAGCACGTCAGGGCGAAGGAGCAATCAGCCCCAGCATTTT.

The gene calls are TRBV7-6 and TRBJ2-5; 7 nucleotides align to TRBD1. The CDR3 covers 14 residues. The V and J ends lost 4 bases and 2 bases, in that order; junction bases with no gene match: 4. Germline values: CDR1 SGHVS, CDR2 FNYEAQ. The CDR3: CASSSGTDQETQYF. The CDR3, as DNA: TGTGCCAGCAGCTCCGGGACAGATCAAGAGACCCAGTACTTC. Full variable domain (rest looked up from reference TRBV7-6 and TRBJ2-5): GAGVSQSPRYKVTKRGQDVALRCDPISGHVSLYWYRQALGQGPEFLTYFNYEAQQDKSGLPNDRFSAERPEGSISTLTIQRTEQRDSAMYRCASSSGTDQETQYFGPGTRLLVL.